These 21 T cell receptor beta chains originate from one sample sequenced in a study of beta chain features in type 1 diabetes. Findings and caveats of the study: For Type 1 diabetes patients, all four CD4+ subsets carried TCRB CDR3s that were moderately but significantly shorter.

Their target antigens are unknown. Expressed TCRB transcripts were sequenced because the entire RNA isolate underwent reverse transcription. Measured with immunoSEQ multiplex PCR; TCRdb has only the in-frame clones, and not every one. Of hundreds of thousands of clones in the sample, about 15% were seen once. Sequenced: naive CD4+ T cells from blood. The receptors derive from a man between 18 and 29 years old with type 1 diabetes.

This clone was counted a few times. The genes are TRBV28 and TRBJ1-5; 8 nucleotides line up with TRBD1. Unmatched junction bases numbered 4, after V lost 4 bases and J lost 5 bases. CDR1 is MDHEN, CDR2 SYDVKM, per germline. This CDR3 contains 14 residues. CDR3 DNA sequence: TGTGCCAGCAGTTCCGGACAGGGACATCAGCCCCAGCATTTT. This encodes CASSSGQGHQPQHF.

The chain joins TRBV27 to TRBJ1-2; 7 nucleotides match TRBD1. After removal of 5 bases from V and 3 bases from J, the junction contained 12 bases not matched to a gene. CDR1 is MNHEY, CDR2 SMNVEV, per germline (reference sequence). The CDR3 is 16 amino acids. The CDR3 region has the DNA TGTGCCAGCAGTACAGCCCAGGGGGATCGGTACTATGGCTACACCTTC. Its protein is CASSTAQGDRYYGYTF.

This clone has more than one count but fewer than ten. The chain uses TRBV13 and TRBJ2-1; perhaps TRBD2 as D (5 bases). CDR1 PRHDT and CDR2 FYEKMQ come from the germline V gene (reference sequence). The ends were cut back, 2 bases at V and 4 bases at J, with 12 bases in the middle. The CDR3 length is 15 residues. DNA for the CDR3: TGTGCCAGCAGCTTAAGTGGGAGTGATTACAATGAGCAGTTCTTC. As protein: CASSLSGSDYNEQFF.

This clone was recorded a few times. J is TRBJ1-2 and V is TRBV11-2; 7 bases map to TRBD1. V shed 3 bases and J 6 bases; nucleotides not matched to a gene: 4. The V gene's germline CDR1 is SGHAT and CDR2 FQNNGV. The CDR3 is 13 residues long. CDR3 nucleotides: TGTGCCAGCAGCTTCTCCGGGACAGATGGCTACACCTTC. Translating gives CASSFSGTDGYTF.

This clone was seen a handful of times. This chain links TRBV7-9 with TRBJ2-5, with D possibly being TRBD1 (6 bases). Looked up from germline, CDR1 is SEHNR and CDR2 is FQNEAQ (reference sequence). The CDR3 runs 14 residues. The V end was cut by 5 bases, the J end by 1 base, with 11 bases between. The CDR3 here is CASSKDSLQETQYF. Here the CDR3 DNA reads TGTGCCAGCAGCAAGGACAGCCTCCAAGAGACCCAGTACTTC.

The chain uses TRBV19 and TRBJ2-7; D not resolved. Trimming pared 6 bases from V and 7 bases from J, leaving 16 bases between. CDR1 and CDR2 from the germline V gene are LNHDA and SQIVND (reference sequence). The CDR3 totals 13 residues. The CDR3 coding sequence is TGTGCCAGTAGCCAGCGCGTCTTAAGTGAGCAGTACTTC. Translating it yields CASSQRVLSEQYF.

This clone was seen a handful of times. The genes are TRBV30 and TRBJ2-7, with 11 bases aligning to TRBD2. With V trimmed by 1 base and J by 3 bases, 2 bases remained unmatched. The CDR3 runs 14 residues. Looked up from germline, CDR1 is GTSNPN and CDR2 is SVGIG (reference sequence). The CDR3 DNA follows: TGTGCCTGGAGTGGACTAGCGGGACACTACGAGCAGTACTTC. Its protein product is CAWSGLAGHYEQYF.

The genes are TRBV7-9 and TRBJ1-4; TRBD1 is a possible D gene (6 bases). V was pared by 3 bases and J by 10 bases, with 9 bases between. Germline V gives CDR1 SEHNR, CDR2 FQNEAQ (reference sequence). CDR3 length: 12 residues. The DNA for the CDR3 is TGTGCCAGCAGCTTGGTAGGGGGAAAACTGTTTTTT. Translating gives CASSLVGGKLFF.

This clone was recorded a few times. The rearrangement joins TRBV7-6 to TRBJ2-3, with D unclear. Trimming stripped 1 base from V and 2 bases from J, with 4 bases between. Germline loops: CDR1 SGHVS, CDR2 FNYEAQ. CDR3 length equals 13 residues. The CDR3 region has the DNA TGTGCCAGCAGCTTAGTCATCACAGATACGCAGTATTTT. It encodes CASSLVITDTQYF.

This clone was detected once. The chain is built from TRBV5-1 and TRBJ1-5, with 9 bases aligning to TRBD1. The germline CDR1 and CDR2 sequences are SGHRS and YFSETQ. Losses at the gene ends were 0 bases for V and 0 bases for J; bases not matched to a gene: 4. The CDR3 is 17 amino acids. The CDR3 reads CASSLGTGDNSNQPQHF. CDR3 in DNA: TGCGCCAGCAGCTTGGGGACAGGGGATAATAGCAATCAGCCCCAGCATTTT.

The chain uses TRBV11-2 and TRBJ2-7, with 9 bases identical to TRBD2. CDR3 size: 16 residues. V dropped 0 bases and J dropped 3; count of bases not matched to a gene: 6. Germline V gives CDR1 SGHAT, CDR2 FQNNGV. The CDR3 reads CASSLEVSGGVYEQYF. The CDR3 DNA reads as TGTGCCAGCAGCTTAGAGGTTAGCGGGGGAGTCTACGAGCAGTACTTC.

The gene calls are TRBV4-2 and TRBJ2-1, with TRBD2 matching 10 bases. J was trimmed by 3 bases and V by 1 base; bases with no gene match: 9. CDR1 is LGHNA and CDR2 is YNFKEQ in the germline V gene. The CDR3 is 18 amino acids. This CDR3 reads CASSQVQGGLASYNEQFF. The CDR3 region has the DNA TGTGCCAGCAGCCAAGTCCAAGGGGGACTAGCGAGCTACAATGAGCAGTTCTTC.

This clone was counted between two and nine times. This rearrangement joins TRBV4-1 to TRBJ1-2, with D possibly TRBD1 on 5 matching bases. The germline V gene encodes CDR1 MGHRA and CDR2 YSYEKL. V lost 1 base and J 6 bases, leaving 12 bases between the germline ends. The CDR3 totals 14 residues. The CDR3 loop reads CASSQVGHVDGYTF. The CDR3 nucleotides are TGCGCCAGCAGCCAAGTAGGACATGTTGATGGCTACACCTTC.

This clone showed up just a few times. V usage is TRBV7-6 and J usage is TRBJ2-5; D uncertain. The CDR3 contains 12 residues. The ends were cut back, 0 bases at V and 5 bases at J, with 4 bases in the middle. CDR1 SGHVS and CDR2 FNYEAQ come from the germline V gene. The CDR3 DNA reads TGTGCCAGCAGCTTAGCCGGGGAGACCCAGTACTTC. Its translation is CASSLAGETQYF.

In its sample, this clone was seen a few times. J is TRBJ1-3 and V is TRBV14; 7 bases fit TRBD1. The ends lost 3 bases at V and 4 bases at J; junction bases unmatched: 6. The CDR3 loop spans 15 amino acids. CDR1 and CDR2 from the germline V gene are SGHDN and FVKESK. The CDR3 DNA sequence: TGTGCCAGCAGCCACCGACAGGGATCCGGAAACACCATATATTTT. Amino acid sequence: CASSHRQGSGNTIYF.

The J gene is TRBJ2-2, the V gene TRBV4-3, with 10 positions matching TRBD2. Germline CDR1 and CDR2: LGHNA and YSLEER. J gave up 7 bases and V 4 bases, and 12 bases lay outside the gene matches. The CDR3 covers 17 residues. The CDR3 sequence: CASSLRRSGGANGELFF. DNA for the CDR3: TGCGCCAGCAGCCTCCGACGAAGCGGGGGGGCGAACGGGGAGCTGTTTTTT.

CDR3 protein: CSVAGLAGAYEQYF. CDR3 nucleotide sequence: TGCAGCGTCGCGGGACTAGCGGGAGCCTACGAGCAGTACTTC. V usage is TRBV29-1 and J usage is TRBJ2-7; 14 nucleotides line up with TRBD2. V dropped 6 bases and J dropped 2; count of bases not matched to a gene: 3. CDR3 length: 14 amino acids. Germline CDR1 is SQVTM and CDR2 is ANQGSEA.

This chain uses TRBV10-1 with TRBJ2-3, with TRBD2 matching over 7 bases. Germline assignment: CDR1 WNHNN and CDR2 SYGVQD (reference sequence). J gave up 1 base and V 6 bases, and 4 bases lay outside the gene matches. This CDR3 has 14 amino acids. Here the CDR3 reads CASSFGLGTDTQYF. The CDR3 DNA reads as TGCGCCAGCAGCTTTGGACTAGGCACAGATACGCAGTATTTT.

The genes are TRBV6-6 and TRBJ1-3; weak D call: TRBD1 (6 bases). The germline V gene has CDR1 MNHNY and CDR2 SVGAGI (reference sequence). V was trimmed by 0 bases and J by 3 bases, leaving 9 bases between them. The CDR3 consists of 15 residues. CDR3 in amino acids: CASSYSGTLGNTIYF. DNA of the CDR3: TGTGCCAGCAGTTACTCCGGGACACTTGGAAACACCATATATTTT.

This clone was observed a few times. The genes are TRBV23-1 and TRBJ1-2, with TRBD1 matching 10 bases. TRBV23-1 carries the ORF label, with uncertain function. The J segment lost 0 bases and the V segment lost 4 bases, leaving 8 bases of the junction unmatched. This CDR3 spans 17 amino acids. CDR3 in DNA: TGCGCCAGCAGTCCCGGGACAGGGGCCCAAACTAACTATGGCTACACCTTC. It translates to CASSPGTGAQTNYGYTF.

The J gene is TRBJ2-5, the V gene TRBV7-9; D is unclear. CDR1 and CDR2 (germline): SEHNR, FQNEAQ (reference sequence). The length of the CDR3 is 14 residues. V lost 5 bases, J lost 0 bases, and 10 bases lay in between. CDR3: CASSPRLYQETQYF. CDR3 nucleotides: TGTGCCAGCAGCCCAAGACTGTACCAAGAGACCCAGTACTTC.